What follows is one T cell receptor beta chain and its context. What it binds is unknown. TCRdb redid the calling of the RT-PCR reads with MiXCR, one entry per CDR3 protein. The table records about 240,000 distinct CDR3 sequences, 12% of them present only once. The data were obtained in a study of response to subunit inactivated influenza vaccine. Whole-study findings and limits: Authors suggested each seasonal flu vaccination may recruit only limited numbers of new T cells.

The CDR3 is 17 amino acids. The TCR was taken from a man in his forties or fifties who received an inactivated influenza vaccine. This material consisted of non-naive T cells sorted from PBMCs, taken around two weeks before vaccination. This rearrangement joins TRBV21-1 to TRBJ2-1; the table's D call, TRBD2, was not checked against the DNA. TRBV21-1 is a listed pseudogene. CDR3: CASSTPGDLAGVHEQFF. In nucleotides, the CDR3 is TGTGCCAGCAGCACACCGGGGGACTTAGCGGGAGTGCATGAGCAGTTCTTC.